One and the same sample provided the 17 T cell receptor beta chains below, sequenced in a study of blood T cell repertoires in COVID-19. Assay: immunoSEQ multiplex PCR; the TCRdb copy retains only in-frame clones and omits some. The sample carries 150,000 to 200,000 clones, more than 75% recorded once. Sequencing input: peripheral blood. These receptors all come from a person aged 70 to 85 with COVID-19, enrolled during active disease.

This CDR3 is CASSFLTWGDNSPLHF. CDR3 nucleotides: TGTGCCAGCAGTTTCCTAACCTGGGGGGATAATTCACCCCTCCACTTT. The chain uses TRBV27 and TRBJ1-6; possible D gene TRBD1, 5 bases. The ends were cut back, 3 bases at V and 5 bases at J, with 14 bases in the middle. The germline V gene encodes CDR1 MNHEY and CDR2 SMNVEV (reference sequence). The CDR3 runs 16 residues.

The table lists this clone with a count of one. CDR3 residues: CATSEPGQGTDTQYF. DNA for the CDR3: TGTGCCACCAGTGAACCGGGACAGGGGACAGATACGCAGTATTTT. The genes are TRBV24-1 and TRBJ2-3, with 10 nucleotides matching TRBD1. The germline gives CDR1 KGHDR, CDR2 SFDVKD. Trimming cost V 4 bases and J 3 bases; bases outside gene matches: 3. The CDR3 has 15 amino acids.

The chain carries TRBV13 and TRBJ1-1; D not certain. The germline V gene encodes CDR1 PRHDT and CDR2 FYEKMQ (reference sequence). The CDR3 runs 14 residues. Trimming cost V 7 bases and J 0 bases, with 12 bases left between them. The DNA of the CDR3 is TGTGCCAGCAACCGGGGAGACATGAACACTGAAGCTTTCTTT. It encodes CASNRGDMNTEAFF. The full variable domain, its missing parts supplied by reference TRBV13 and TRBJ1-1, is AAGVIQSPRHLIKEKRETATLKCYPIPRHDTVYWYQQGPGQDPQFLISFYEKMQSDKGSIPDRFSAQQFSDYHSELNMSSLELGDSALYFCASNRGDMNTEAFFGQGTRLTVV.

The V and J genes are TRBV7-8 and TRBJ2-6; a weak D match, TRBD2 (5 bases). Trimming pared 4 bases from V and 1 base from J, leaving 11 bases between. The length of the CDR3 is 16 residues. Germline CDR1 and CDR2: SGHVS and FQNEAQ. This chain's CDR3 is CASSSLGVSGANVLTF. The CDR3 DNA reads TGTGCCAGCAGCTCCCTCGGGGTGTCTGGGGCCAACGTCCTGACTTTC.

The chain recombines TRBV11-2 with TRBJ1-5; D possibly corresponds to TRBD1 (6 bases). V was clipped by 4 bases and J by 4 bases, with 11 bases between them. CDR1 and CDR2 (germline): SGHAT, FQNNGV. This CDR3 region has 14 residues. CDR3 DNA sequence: TGTGCCAGCAGCTATACACAGGGAAATCAGCCCCAGCATTTT. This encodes CASSYTQGNQPQHF.

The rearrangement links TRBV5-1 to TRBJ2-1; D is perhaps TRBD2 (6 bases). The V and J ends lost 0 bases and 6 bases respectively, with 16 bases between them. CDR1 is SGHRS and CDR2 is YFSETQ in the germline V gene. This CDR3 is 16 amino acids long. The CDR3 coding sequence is TGCGCCAGCAGCTTGGGCGGTGGGGGAGGCCGCAATGAGCAGTTCTTC. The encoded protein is CASSLGGGGGRNEQFF.

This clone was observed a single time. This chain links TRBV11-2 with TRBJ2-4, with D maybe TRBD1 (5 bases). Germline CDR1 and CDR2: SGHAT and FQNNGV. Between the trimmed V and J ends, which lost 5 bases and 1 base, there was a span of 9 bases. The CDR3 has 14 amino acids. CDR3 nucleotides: TGTGCCAGCAGCCCTCGACAGGCCAAAAACATTCAGTACTTC. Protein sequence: CASSPRQAKNIQYF.

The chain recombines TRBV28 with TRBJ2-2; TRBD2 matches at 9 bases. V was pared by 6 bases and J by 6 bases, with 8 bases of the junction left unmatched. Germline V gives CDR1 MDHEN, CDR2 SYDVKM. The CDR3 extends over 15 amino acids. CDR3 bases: TGTGCCAGCAGACCTCCGGGACTAGCCGCCGGGGAGCTGTTTTTT. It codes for CASRPPGLAAGELFF.

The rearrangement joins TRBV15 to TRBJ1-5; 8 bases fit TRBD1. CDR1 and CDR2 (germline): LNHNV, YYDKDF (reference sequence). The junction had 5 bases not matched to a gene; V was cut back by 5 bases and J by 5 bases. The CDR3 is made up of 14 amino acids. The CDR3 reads CATSRDRSYQPQHF. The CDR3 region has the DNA TGTGCCACCAGCCGGGACAGGAGCTATCAGCCCCAGCATTTT. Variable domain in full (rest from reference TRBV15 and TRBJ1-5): DAMVIQNPRYQVTQFGKPVTLSCSQTLNHNVMYWYQQKSSQAPKLLFHYYDKDFNNEADTPDNFQSRRPNTSFCFLDIRSPGLGDTAMYLCATSRDRSYQPQHFGDGTRLSIL.

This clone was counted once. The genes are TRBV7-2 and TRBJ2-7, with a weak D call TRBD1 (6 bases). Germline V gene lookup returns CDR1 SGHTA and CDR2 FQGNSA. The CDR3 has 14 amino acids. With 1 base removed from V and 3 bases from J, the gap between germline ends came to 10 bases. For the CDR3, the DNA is TGTGCCAGCAGCTTAGTTCAGGGGATCTACGAGCAGTACTTC. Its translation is CASSLVQGIYEQYF.

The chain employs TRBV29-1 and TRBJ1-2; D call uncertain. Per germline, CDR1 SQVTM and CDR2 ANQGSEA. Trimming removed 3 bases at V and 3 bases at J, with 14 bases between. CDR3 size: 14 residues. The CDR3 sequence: CSVDSLREHYGYTF. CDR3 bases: TGCAGCGTTGATTCCCTTAGAGAGCACTATGGCTACACCTTC. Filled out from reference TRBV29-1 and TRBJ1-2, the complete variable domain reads SAVISQKPSRDICQRGTSLTIQCQVDSQVTMMFWYRQQPGQSLTLIATANQGSEATYESGFVIDKFPISRPNLTFSTLTVSNMSPEDSSIYLCSVDSLREHYGYTFGSGTRLTVV.

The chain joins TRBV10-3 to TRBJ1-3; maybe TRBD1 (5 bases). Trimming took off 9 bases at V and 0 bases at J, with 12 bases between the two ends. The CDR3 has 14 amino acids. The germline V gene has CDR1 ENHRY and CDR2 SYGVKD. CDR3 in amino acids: CAITTGRSGNTIYF. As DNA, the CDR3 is TGTGCCATTACTACAGGACGCTCTGGAAACACCATATATTTT.

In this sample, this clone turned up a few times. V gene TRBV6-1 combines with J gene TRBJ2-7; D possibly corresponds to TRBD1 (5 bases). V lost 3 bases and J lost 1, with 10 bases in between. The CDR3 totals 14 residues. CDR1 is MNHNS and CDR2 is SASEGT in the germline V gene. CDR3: CASSDQGASYEQYF. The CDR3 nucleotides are TGTGCCAGCAGTGATCAGGGCGCATCCTACGAGCAGTACTTC.

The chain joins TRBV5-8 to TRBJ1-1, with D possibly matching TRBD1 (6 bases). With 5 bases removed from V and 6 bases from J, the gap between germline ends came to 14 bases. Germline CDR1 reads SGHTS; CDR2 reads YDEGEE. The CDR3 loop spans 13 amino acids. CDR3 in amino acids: CASRLTGTPEAFF. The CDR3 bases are TGTGCCAGCAGGCTGACAGGAACCCCTGAAGCTTTCTTT.

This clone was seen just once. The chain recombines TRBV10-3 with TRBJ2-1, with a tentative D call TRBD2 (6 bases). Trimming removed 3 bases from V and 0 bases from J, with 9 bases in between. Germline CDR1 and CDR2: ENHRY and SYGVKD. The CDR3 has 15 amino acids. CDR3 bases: TGTGCCATCAGTGACGGACTACACTCCTACAATGAGCAGTTCTTC. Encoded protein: CAISDGLHSYNEQFF.

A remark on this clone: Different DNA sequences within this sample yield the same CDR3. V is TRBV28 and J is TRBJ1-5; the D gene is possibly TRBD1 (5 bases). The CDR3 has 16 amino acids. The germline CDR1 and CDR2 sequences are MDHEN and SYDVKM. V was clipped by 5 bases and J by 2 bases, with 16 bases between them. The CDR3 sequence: CASSPGGGIRNQPQHF. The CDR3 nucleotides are TGTGCCAGCAGTCCCGGGGGAGGCATACGCAATCAGCCCCAGCATTTT.

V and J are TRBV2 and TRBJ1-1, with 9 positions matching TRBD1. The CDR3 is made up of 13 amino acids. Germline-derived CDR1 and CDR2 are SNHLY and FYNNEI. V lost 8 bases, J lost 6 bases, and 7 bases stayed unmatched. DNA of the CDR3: TGTGCCAGCGCCCGAACAGGGGGCCCTGAAGCTTTCTTT. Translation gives CASARTGGPEAFF. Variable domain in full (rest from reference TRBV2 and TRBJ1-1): EPEVTQTPSHQVTQMGQEVILRCVPISNHLYFYWYRQILGQKVEFLVSFYNNEISEKSEIFDDQFSVERPDGSNFTLKIRSTKLEDSAMYFCASARTGGPEAFFGQGTRLTVV.